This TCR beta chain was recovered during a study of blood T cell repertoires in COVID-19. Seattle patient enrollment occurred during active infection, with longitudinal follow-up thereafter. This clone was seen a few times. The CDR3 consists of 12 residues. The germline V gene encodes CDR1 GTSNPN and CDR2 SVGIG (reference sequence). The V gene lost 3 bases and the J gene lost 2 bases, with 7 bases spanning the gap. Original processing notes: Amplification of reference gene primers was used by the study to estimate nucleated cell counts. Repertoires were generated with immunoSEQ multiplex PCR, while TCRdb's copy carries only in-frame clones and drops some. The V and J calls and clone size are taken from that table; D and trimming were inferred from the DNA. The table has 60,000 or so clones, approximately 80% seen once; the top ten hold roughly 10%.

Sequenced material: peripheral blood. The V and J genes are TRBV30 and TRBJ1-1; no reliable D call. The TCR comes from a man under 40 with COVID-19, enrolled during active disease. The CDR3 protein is CAWRALNTEAFF. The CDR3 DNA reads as TGTGCCTGGAGGGCATTAAACACTGAAGCTTTCTTT.